This note documents a single T cell receptor (beta chain) sequence. The data belong to a study of CD8+ T cells in alopecia areata. Overall study context: Treated individuals took tofacitinib by mouth, 5 to 10 mg twice daily. It was 6 to 18 months of tofacitinib, and then there were 6 months off drug.

CDR3 length: 13 amino acids. V trimming: 9 bases; J trimming: 3 bases; junction bases outside the gene matches: 6. Germline lookup yields CDR1 MNHEY and CDR2 SMNVEV (reference sequence). RNA was extracted and reverse transcribed into cDNA as the sequencing template. Assay used: immunoSEQ multiplex PCR; TCRdb lists only in-frame clones, some missing. The top ten hold approximately 7% of the sample, which has 140,000 to 150,000 clones, around 50% seen once. Lesional scalp tissue (obtained by punch biopsy) and peripheral blood were collected from alopecia areata patients. Researchers picked out CD4+ and CD8+ T cells from PBMCs by sorting.

The source is a human donor with alopecia areata. The sequenced sample was CD4+ T cells sorted from blood. This chain connects TRBV27 to TRBJ2-7; 9 nucleotides line up with TRBD1. CDR3 DNA: TGTGCCAGTCGGACAGGGGACGTCTACGAGCAGTACTTC. This gives the protein CASRTGDVYEQYF.